This T cell receptor (beta chain) was documented in a study of human T cells and chemical hapten exposure. Study-level information: Patients, mostly women, had alopecia areata, alopecia totalis or alopecia universalis.

The V segment lost 3 bases and the J segment 4 bases; nucleotides outside the gene matches: 3. Germline lookup yields CDR1 KGHDR and CDR2 SFDVKD. The CDR3 length is 15 residues. TCRdb re-derived calls from the RACE reads in MiXCR, one entry per CDR3 protein. The table records 100,000 or so distinct CDR3 sequences, more than 9% of them present only once. This clonotype was seen only a few times. The time point here: patch test 1, 2 weeks after DPC sensitization. Treatment noted: therapeutic diphenylcyclopropenone sensitization with weekly scalp DPC. Material: whole blood, obtained in connection with sensitization to the hapten diphenylcyclopropenone (DPC). The sequence was collected from a man aged 35 to 55 with alopecia areata. Some clones in this sample may be carry-over from other donors' samples. The chain has TRBV24-1 and TRBJ2-3; 10 bases agree with TRBD2. CDR3 DNA sequence: TGTGCCACCAGTGATCTAGGACTAGCGGCAGATACGCAGTATTTT. It specifies CATSDLGLAADTQYF.